This T cell receptor beta chain was captured by sequencing in a study of cytomegalovirus exposure and HLA in healthy donors. Vbeta (60) and Jbeta (13) primers were used in the PCR. Clones were read by immunoSEQ multiplex PCR, and TCRdb kept only the in-frame ones, dropping some. Its listing shows about 88,000 clones. The germline V gene has CDR1 KGHSH and CDR2 LQKENI. V was clipped by 0 bases and J by 1 base, with 9 bases between them. The CDR3 is 15 residues long. This sequence joins TRBV18 and TRBJ1-1; D remains unclear. This TCR was recovered from a girl under 18 in good health and CMV-seropositive. Input material: PBMCs. CDR3 in amino acids: CASSPPSTANTEAFF. CDR3 nucleotides: TGTGCCAGCTCACCACCATCCACTGCGAACACTGAAGCTTTCTTT.